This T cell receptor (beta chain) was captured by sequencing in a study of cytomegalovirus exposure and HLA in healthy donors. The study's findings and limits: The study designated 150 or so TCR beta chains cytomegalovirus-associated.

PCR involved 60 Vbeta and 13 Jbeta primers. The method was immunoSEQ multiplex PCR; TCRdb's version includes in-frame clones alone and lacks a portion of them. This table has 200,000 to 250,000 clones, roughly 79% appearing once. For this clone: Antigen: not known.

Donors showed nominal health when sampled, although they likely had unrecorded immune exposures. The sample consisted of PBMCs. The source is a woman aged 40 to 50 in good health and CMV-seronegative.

CDR3: CASSTSGANTGELFF. For the CDR3, the DNA is TGTGCCAGCAGCACTAGCGGGGCGAACACCGGGGAGCTGTTTTTT. The rearrangement uses TRBV7-3 and TRBJ2-2; 10 positions match TRBD2. V gave up 5 bases and J gave up 0 bases; unmatched junction bases: 0. The CDR3 extends over 15 amino acids. Germline CDR1 reads SGHTA; CDR2 reads FQGTGA.